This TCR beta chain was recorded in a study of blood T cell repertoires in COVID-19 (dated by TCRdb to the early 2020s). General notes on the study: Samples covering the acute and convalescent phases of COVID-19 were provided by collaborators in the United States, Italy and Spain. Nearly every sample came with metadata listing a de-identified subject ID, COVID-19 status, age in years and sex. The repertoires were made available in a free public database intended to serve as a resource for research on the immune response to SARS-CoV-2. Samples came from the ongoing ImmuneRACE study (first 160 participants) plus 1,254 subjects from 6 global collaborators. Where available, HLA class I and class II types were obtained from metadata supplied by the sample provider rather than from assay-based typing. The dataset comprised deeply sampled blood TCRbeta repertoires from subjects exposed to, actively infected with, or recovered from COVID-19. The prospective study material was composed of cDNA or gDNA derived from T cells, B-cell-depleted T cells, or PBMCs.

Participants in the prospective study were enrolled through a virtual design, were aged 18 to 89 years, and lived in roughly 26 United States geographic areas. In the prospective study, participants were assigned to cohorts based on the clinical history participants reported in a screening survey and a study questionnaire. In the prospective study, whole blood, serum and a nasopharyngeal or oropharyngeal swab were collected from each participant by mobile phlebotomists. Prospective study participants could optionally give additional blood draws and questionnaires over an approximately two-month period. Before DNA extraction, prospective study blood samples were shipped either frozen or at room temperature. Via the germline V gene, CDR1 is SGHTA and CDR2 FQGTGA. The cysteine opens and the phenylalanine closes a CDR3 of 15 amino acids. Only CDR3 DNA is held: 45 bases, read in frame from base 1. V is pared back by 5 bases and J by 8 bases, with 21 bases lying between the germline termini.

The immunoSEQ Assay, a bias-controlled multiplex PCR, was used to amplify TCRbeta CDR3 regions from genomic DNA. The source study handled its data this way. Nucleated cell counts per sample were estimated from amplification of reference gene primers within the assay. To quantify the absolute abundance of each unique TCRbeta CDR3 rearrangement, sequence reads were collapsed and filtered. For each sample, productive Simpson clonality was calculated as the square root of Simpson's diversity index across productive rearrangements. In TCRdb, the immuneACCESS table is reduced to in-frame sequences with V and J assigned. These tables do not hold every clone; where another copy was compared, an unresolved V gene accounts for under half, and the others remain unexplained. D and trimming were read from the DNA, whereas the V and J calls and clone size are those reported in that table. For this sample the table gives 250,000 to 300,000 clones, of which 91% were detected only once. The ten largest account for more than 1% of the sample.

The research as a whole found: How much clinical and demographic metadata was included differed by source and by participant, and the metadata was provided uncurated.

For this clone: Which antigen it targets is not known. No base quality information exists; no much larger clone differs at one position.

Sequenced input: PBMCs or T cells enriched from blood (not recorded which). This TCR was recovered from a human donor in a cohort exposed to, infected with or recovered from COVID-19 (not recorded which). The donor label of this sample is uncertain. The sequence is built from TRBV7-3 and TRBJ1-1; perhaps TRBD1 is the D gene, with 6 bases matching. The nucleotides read TGTGCCAGCAGCCCACCTAGTCTTAAGGGACAAGAAGCTTTCTTT. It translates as CASSPPSLKGQEAFF.